This entry lists 14 T cell receptor beta chains sequenced from one sample in a study of T cell repertoires in cytomegalovirus infection. TCRdb itself ran the reads through MiXCR, one entry per CDR3 protein. The sample records about 700,000 distinct CDR3 sequences, around 31% being singletons. Their cognate antigens are unknown. The sample was cultured PBMCs, taken from culture after CMV antigen stimulation. All receptors derive from a human donor in good health (CMV status not recorded). Some clones in this sample may be carry-over from other donors' samples.

V is TRBV6-5 and J is TRBJ1-5, with D hard to call. The ends were cut back, 7 bases at V and 2 bases at J, with 15 bases in the middle. The CDR3 has 15 amino acids. Per the germline V gene, CDR1 is MNHEY and CDR2 is SVGAGI. The CDR3 DNA is TGTGCCAGCAAGCTATCCTCTGGGGGCAATCAGCCCCAGCATTTT. This translates into CASKLSSGGNQPQHF.

This clonotype has only a few counts. The V call is TRBV7-2, the J call TRBJ2-5, with a tentative D call TRBD1 (6 bases). Per germline, CDR1 SGHTA and CDR2 FQGNSA. The CDR3 covers 14 residues. V dropped 2 bases and J dropped 4 bases, with 11 bases sitting between them. In DNA, the CDR3 is TGTGCCAGCAGCTTAAGGGGGTCCCGAGAGACCCAGTACTTC. Its translation is CASSLRGSRETQYF.

V usage is TRBV20-1 and J usage is TRBJ2-3; 7 bases align to TRBD1. V was pared by 7 bases and J by 5 bases, with 9 bases of the junction left unmatched. CDR1 and CDR2 from the germline V gene are DFQATT and SNEGSKA (reference sequence). The CDR3 has 13 residues. CDR3 protein: CSGTGTVKDTQYF. The CDR3 nucleotides read TGCAGTGGTACCGGGACAGTTAAAGATACGCAGTATTTT.

This clonotype has only a few counts. V gene TRBV19 combines with J gene TRBJ2-3, with D uncertain. Between the trimmed V and J ends, which lost 7 bases and 5 bases, there was a span of 7 bases. Germline CDR1 reads LNHDA; CDR2 reads SQIVND (reference sequence). The CDR3 runs 11 residues. The CDR3 DNA sequence: TGTGCCAGTAAAAGTGGAGATACGCAGTATTTT. Translation gives CASKSGDTQYF.

The chain uses TRBV28 and TRBJ1-5, with D possibly TRBD1 on 6 matching bases. Germline CDR1 reads MDHEN; CDR2 reads SYDVKM. The CDR3 spans 16 residues. V lost 10 bases to trimming and J lost 4 bases, with 23 bases between them. The CDR3 spells CATLVLGGAGNQPQHF. The CDR3 nucleotides read TGTGCCACCCTGGTTCTCGGGGGCGCGGGGAATCAGCCCCAGCATTTT.

This chain uses TRBV6-6 with TRBJ2-1; 9 bases map to TRBD2. This CDR3 contains 16 residues. The germline gives CDR1 MNHNY, CDR2 SVGAGI (reference sequence). After removal of 7 bases from V and 6 bases from J, the junction contained 13 bases not matched to a gene. Here the CDR3 reads CASNHPGTSTTNEQFF. Here the CDR3 DNA reads TGTGCCAGCAACCACCCCGGGACTAGCACTACCAATGAGCAGTTCTTC.

This chain joins TRBV5-1 and TRBJ2-3, with 9 bases fitting TRBD2. The CDR3 spans 14 residues. The V gene's germline CDR1 is SGHRS and CDR2 YFSETQ. With 5 bases clipped from V and 2 bases from J, the junction kept 3 bases outside the gene matches. CDR3 nucleotides: TGCGCCAGCAGTCCTAGCGGGGTCACAGATACGCAGTATTTT. It encodes CASSPSGVTDTQYF.

The V gene is TRBV12-3 or TRBV12-4, the J gene TRBJ2-3; 11 bases map to TRBD2. V dropped 3 bases and J dropped 5; count of bases not matched to a gene: 10. The CDR3 sequence is 17 residues long. The CDR3 region has the DNA TGTGCCAGCAGTTTCGGTGTAGGGACTAGCGGACGAGATACGCAGTATTTT. Translated, it gives CASSFGVGTSGRDTQYF.

The J gene is TRBJ1-2, the V gene TRBV2; no reliable D call. CDR1 and CDR2 from the germline V gene are SNHLY and FYNNEI. CDR3 length: 15 amino acids. Trimming pared 0 bases from V and 8 bases from J, leaving 16 bases between. The CDR3: CASSEALSSLVGYTF. The CDR3 nucleotides are TGTGCCAGCAGTGAAGCGCTGAGCAGCTTAGTAGGCTACACCTTC.

This clonotype was recorded a few times. The DNA of the CDR3 is TGCGCCAGCAGCTTGGAATTGGCGAACACTGAAGCTTTCTTT. As protein: CASSLELANTEAFF. The V call is TRBV5-1, the J call TRBJ1-1; D remains ambiguous. From germline, CDR1 is SGHRS and CDR2 YFSETQ. The CDR3 runs 14 residues. V gave up 0 bases and J gave up 1 base, with 7 bases separating them.

The genes are TRBV28 and TRBJ2-3; D possibly corresponds to TRBD2 (6 bases). CDR1 and CDR2 (germline): MDHEN, SYDVKM. This CDR3 is 15 amino acids long. The V end was cut by 5 bases, the J end by 0 bases, with 12 bases between. CDR3: CASSLPGTSTDTQYF. As DNA, the CDR3 is TGTGCCAGCAGTCTACCCGGGACTAGCACAGATACGCAGTATTTT. The whole variable domain, remainder taken from reference TRBV28 and TRBJ2-3, is DVKVTQSSRYLVKRTGEKVFLECVQDMDHENMFWYRQDPGLGLRLIYFSYDVKMKEKGDIPEGYSVSREKKERFSLILESASTNQTSMYLCASSLPGTSTDTQYFGPGTRLTVL.

As DNA, the CDR3 is TGTGCCAGCTCACCAGGCAGGGTGAACTCCTACGAGCAGTACTTC. The encoded protein is CASSPGRVNSYEQYF. V gene TRBV18 combines with J gene TRBJ2-7; D might be TRBD1 (5 bases). Germline V lookup: CDR1 KGHSH, CDR2 LQKENI. The CDR3 consists of 15 residues. Trimming removed 2 bases from V and 0 bases from J, with 11 bases in between.

This clonotype came up many times. The genes are TRBV7-2 and TRBJ2-3; no clear D. V was clipped by 4 bases and J by 4 bases, with 9 bases between them. The CDR3 covers 13 residues. In germline, CDR1 is SGHTA, CDR2 FQGNSA. In nucleotides, the CDR3 is TGTGCCAGCAGCTCGATGCCGGCAGATACGCAGTATTTT. The encoded protein is CASSSMPADTQYF.

The V and J genes are TRBV11-1 and TRBJ2-3; D gene ambiguous. The V gene lost 5 bases and the J gene lost 1 base, with 13 bases spanning the gap. Germline CDR1 and CDR2: SGHAT and FQDESV (reference sequence). The CDR3 has 15 residues. CDR3: CASSVPYLGTDTQYF. CDR3 bases: TGTGCCAGCAGCGTCCCCTATCTAGGCACAGATACGCAGTATTTT.